This TCR beta chain was captured by sequencing in a study of T cell changes during pregnancy in multiple sclerosis. Germline V gene sequence: CDR1 SGHVS, CDR2 FNYEAQ. This CDR3 is built from 17 residues. J lost 1 base, V lost 5 bases, and 6 bases had no gene match. TCRdb's copy holds only in-frame clones and misses some; the assay was immunoSEQ multiplex PCR. The sample comprises approximately 50,000 clones, around 93% of which are singletons, and more than 8.5% rests with the top ten. This clone was recorded once. The V gene is TRBV7-6, the J gene TRBJ2-2; 11 bases are a match to TRBD2. Sample: CD8+ T cells from peripheral blood mononuclear cells, taken after pregnancy. The origin of this receptor is a female donor with multiple sclerosis, enrolled in a pregnancy study. The CDR3 DNA is TGTGCCAGCAGCAGAATCACTAGCGGGGGGAACACCGGGGAGCTGTTTTTT. Residues: CASSRITSGGNTGELFF.